The 10 T cell receptor beta chains listed next were all sequenced from one sample in a study of shared clonotypes between healthy human individuals. Sequencing used immunoSEQ multiplex PCR; TCRdb keeps in-frame clones, though not all of them. This table has 400,000 to 500,000 clones, roughly four fifths appearing once. Sequencing was performed on PBMCs. Receptor source: a middle-aged woman in good health. Some clones in this sample may be carry-over from other donors' samples.

This sequence joins TRBV5-1 and TRBJ2-3, with TRBD2 matching over 13 bases. The CDR3 consists of 16 residues. CDR1 is SGHRS and CDR2 is YFSETQ in the germline V gene. The V segment lost 4 bases and the J segment 2 bases; nucleotides outside the gene matches: 4. CDR3 region: CASSRGLAGFTDTQYF. The CDR3 DNA sequence: TGCGCCAGCAGCAGGGGACTAGCGGGGTTCACAGATACGCAGTATTTT.

This clone was picked up a small number of times. This sequence joins TRBV28 and TRBJ1-3; D gene uncertain. CDR1 and CDR2 from the germline V gene are MDHEN and SYDVKM. CDR3 size: 11 residues. V gave up 7 bases and J gave up 9 bases, with 10 bases separating them. CDR3: CASIPRGTIYF. The CDR3 region has the DNA TGTGCCAGCATCCCCCGGGGCACCATATATTTT.

This chain links TRBV18 with TRBJ2-3; 7 bases fit TRBD1. CDR3 length equals 14 residues. V was pared by 4 bases and J by 6 bases, with 7 bases of the junction left unmatched. Germline lookup yields CDR1 KGHSH and CDR2 LQKENI. CDR3 residues: CASSRGRGTDTQYF. DNA for the CDR3: TGTGCCAGCTCACGAGGCAGGGGGACCGATACGCAGTATTTT. Full variable domain (remainder filled in from reference TRBV18 and TRBJ2-3): NAGVMQNPRHLVRRRGQEARLRCSPMKGHSHVYWYRQLPEEGLKFMVYLQKENIIDESGMPKERFSAEFPKEGPSILRIQQVVRGDSAAYFCASSRGRGTDTQYFGPGTRLTVL.

This rearrangement joins TRBV7-9 to TRBJ2-7; the match to TRBD2 covers 8 bases. This CDR3 spans 18 amino acids. Germline V gives CDR1 SEHNR, CDR2 FQNEAQ (reference sequence). Losses at the gene ends were 5 bases for V and 0 bases for J; bases not matched to a gene: 15. CDR3 in DNA: TGTGCCAGCAGCATACAAAGCCTACTAGCGGTAAGCTCCTACGAGCAGTACTTC. It translates to CASSIQSLLAVSSYEQYF.

This chain connects TRBV11-1 to TRBJ2-5; 9 positions match TRBD2. The germline V gene encodes CDR1 SGHAT and CDR2 FQDESV (reference sequence). The trim removed 5 bases at V and 5 bases at J, leaving 6 bases unmatched. The CDR3 extends over 14 amino acids. In DNA form, the CDR3 reads TGTGCCAGCAGCCCCCTAGCGGGATTTGAGACCCAGTACTTC. It specifies CASSPLAGFETQYF.

This clone is a singleton in its sample. The genes are TRBV11-1 and TRBJ1-1; the D is unclear. Trimming removed 2 bases at V and 3 bases at J, with 10 bases between. This CDR3 contains 14 residues. In germline, CDR1 is SGHAT, CDR2 FQDESV (reference sequence). The CDR3 sequence: CASSLRNPDTEAFF. In nucleotides, the CDR3 is TGTGCCAGCAGCTTACGGAATCCTGACACTGAAGCTTTCTTT.

This chain uses TRBV19 with TRBJ2-7, with D perhaps TRBD2 (6 bases). The germline V and J ends were trimmed by 3 bases and 0 bases, with 12 bases remaining between them. From germline, CDR1 is LNHDA and CDR2 SQIVND (reference sequence). The CDR3 loop spans 15 amino acids. The chain's CDR3 is CASSINAGYSYEQYF. The CDR3 DNA reads as TGTGCCAGTAGTATTAATGCGGGGTACTCCTACGAGCAGTACTTC.

The CDR3 region has the DNA TGCGCCAGCCTCAGACGGACGATCTACAATGAGCAGTTCTTC. As protein: CASLRRTIYNEQFF. The chain joins TRBV5-1 to TRBJ2-1; the D is unclear. The ends were cut back, 7 bases at V and 3 bases at J, with 14 bases in the middle. This CDR3 contains 14 residues. Germline CDR1 is SGHRS and CDR2 is YFSETQ. Combining the CDR3 with reference TRBV5-1 and TRBJ2-1 gives the whole variable domain KAGVTQTPRYLIKTRGQQVTLSCSPISGHRSVSWYQQTPGQGLQFLFEYFSETQRNKGNFPGRFSGRQFSNSRSEMNVSTLELGDSALYLCASLRRTIYNEQFFGPGTRLTVL.

V gene TRBV27 combines with J gene TRBJ1-2, with TRBD1 matching 9 bases. V trimming: 0 bases; J trimming: 3 bases; junction bases outside the gene matches: 5. CDR1 MNHEY and CDR2 SMNVEV come from the germline V gene (reference sequence). This CDR3 is built from 16 residues. In DNA form, the CDR3 reads TGTGCCAGCAGTTTATCCCCAGGACAGGGGTACTATGGCTACACCTTC. Translation: CASSLSPGQGYYGYTF.

The CDR3: CAISESTEHQPQHF. The CDR3 nucleotides are TGTGCCATCAGTGAGTCTACAGAACATCAGCCCCAGCATTTT. This chain links TRBV10-3 with TRBJ1-5, with unresolved D. Between the trimmed V and J ends, which lost 0 bases and 5 bases, there was a span of 8 bases. In germline, CDR1 is ENHRY, CDR2 SYGVKD. This CDR3 has 14 amino acids.